In this sample, the clone carrying this TCR beta chain turned up once. Its antigen remains unidentified. The sample is drawn from a study of OX40 agonist ivuxolimab in advanced cancers. Overall study results and limits: Still undetermined is the antigen specificity of the expanded peripheral T cells.

Produced via immunoSEQ multiplex PCR; TCRdb's table is partial and in-frame only. This sample has almost 80,000 clones, with just under 85% found just once. Trimming cost V 4 bases and J 4 bases; bases outside gene matches: 7. CDR3 length equals 18 residues. CDR1 is SGDLS, CDR2 YYNGEE, per germline. The chain joins TRBV9 to TRBJ2-2; 16 nucleotides agree with TRBD2. The source is an adult with an advanced solid tumor such as melanoma, head and neck, liver or kidney cancer. The input for sequencing was CD4+ or CD8+ T cells sorted from blood, taken in a trial of the OX40 agonist ivuxolimab. CDR3 DNA: TGTGCCAGCAGCTCGGGACTAGCGGGGGGGCCTGGCACCGGGGAGCTGTTTTTT. Residues: CASSSGLAGGPGTGELFF.